This is a list of T cell receptor beta chains from one sample in a study of CD8+ T cells in alopecia areata. Using immunoSEQ multiplex PCR, the repertoire was profiled, and TCRdb retains in-frame clones only, with some absent. The table lists about 100,000 clones, approximately 50% of them singletons. The source material was NKG2D-low CD8+ T cells sorted from blood. Receptors were obtained from a human donor with alopecia areata. CDR3s include the opening cysteine and the closing phenylalanine or tryptophan. A D gene is named only where the DNA matches it firmly. Clone sizes are given selectively: once, few, many, or a class where the clone is expanded.

NA	TRBD1	TRBV27	TRBJ2-2	CASNRGRGANTGELFF	TGTGCCAGCAACAGGGGCAGGGGCGCGAACACCGGGGAGCTGTTTTTT
NA	TRBD2	TRBV9	TRBJ2-7	CASSGPGTSGSGTYEQYF	TGTGCCAGCAGCGGACCCGGGACTAGCGGGAGTGGGACCTACGAGCAGTACTTC
NA	NA	TRBV15	TRBJ1-2	CATSPDLVGANYGYTF	TGTGCCACCAGCCCCGATTTGGTGGGAGCTAACTATGGCTACACCTTC
NA	NA	TRBV20-1	TRBJ2-5	CSARDGQTQYF	TGCAGTGCTAGAGATGGGCAGACCCAGTACTTC
NA	NA	TRBV6-5	TRBJ2-1	CASSFRGPTGNEQFF	TGTGCCAGCAGTTTCCGCGGTCCCACGGGGAATGAGCAGTTCTTC
NA	NA	TRBV23-1	TRBJ1-2	CASSPGQTTNYGYTF	TGCGCCAGCAGTCCAGGCCAAACTACTAACTATGGCTACACCTTC
NA	NA	TRBV5-1	TRBJ2-1	CASSESLAPLSYNEQFF	TGCGCCAGCAGCGAGTCTCTAGCGCCCCTCTCCTACAATGAGCAGTTCTTC
once	NA	TRBV30	TRBJ1-5	CAWSVWGGDQPQHF	TGTGCCTGGAGTGTTTGGGGAGGGGATCAGCCCCAGCATTTT
NA	NA	TRBV5-1	TRBJ2-3	CASSSPSLTDTQYF	TGCGCCAGCAGCTCCCCGTCACTCACAGATACGCAGTATTTT
NA	TRBD2	TRBV2	TRBJ2-7	CASSVGLASSYEQYF	TGTGCCAGCAGTGTAGGACTAGCGAGCTCCTACGAGCAGTACTTC
NA	NA	TRBV6-5	TRBJ1-1	CASTPGSGTEAFF	TGTGCCAGCACTCCCGGCTCGGGCACTGAAGCTTTCTTT
NA	NA	TRBV4-1	TRBJ2-7	CASSQVSQASSYEQYF	TGCGCCAGCAGCCAAGTTTCACAGGCGAGCTCCTACGAGCAGTACTTC
NA	NA	TRBV15	TRBJ2-5	CATSRETGLETQYF	TGTGCCACCAGCAGAGAAACAGGGCTCGAGACCCAGTACTTC
NA	NA	TRBV4-1	TRBJ1-2	CASSQVSGSYGYTF	TGCGCCAGCAGCCAAGTTAGCGGATCCTATGGCTACACCTTC
NA	TRBD2	TRBV19	TRBJ2-3	CASSFPGLAPSTDTQYF	TGTGCCAGTAGTTTTCCGGGACTAGCACCTAGCACAGATACGCAGTATTTT
NA	TRBD1	TRBV27	TRBJ1-5	CASSLAGQGVLPQHF	TGTGCCAGCAGTTTAGCTGGACAGGGGGTGTTGCCCCAGCATTTT
NA	TRBD2	TRBV29-1	TRBJ2-7	CSVEGRGDLESPYEQYF	TGCAGCGTTGAAGGGCGGGGGGACCTTGAAAGCCCCTACGAGCAGTACTTC
few	TRBD1	TRBV23-1	TRBJ1-2	CASSQSRQGSYGYTF	TGCGCCAGCAGTCAATCCCGACAGGGGAGCTATGGCTACACCTTC
NA	TRBD1	TRBV28	TRBJ1-1	CATTQGRLNTEAFF	TGTGCCACGACACAGGGGCGATTGAACACTGAAGCTTTCTTT
few	NA	TRBV5-8	TRBJ2-2	CASSLIRETNTGELFF	TGTGCCAGCAGCTTGATTAGGGAAACGAACACCGGGGAGCTGTTTTTT